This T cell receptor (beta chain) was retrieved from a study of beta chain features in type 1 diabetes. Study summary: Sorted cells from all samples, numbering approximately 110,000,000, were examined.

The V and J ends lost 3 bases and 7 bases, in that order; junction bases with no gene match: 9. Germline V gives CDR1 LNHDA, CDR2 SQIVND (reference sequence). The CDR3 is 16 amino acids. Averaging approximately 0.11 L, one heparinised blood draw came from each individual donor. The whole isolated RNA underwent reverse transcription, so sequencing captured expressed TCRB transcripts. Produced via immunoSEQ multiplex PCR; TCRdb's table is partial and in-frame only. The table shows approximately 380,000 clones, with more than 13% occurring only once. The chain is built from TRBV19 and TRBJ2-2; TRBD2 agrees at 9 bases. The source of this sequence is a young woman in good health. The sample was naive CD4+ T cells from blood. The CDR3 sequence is CASSISASGIGGELFF. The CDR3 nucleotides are TGTGCCAGTAGTATCTCGGCTAGCGGGATAGGCGGGGAGCTGTTTTTT.